This T cell receptor (beta chain) derives from a study of blood T cells in healthy people across ages. Regarding this clonotype: Its target is not known. The junction departs from the called germline gene at one end, perhaps through a read error.

The CDR3 runs 13 residues. CDR1 and CDR2 from the germline V gene are GTSNPN and SVGIG (reference sequence). Each donor supplied roughly 9 milliliters of peripheral blood. It was with a sample-barcoded 5' primer and a J-beta primer mix that a second PCR of roughly 7 to 12 cycles was run. MiXCR was run by TCRdb on the 5' RACE reads, yielding one entry per CDR3 protein. The sample has roughly 1,700,000 distinct CDR3 sequences, roughly 27% seen once. Points from the study as a whole: PBMCs that were unsorted prevented a conclusive naive versus antigen-experienced comparison. Diversity figures based on one million T cells were deemed too low. Naive T cell percentage showed a strong correlation with TCR beta diversity.

The sequence came from a woman under 40 in good health. The chain carries TRBV30 and TRBJ2-7; D uncertain. Sequencing input: blood. CDR3 bases: TGTGCCTGGAGTGTACCAAACTCCTACAAGCAGTACTTC. It yields the protein CAWSVPNSYKQYF.